This record covers a single T cell receptor beta chain. The antigen is unknown. This specimen belongs to a study of cytomegalovirus exposure and HLA in healthy donors. Study-wide points: It was likely that a cluster of highly shared sequence variants was a sequencing artifact. In vitro data verified a few CMV-associated chains as specific for CMV antigens.

CDR3 length: 15 residues. The PCR had 60 Vbeta and 13 Jbeta primers. Clones were read by immunoSEQ multiplex PCR, and TCRdb kept only the in-frame ones, dropping some. The repertoire holds fewer than 95,000 clones, 80% seen once, with roughly 2% in the top ten. The TCR comes from a young man in good health and CMV-seronegative. This sequence joins TRBV21-1 and TRBJ2-3; the tabulated D call, TRBD2, remains unverified against the DNA. TRBV21-1 is marked as a pseudogene. The material sequenced was PBMCs. The CDR3 reads CASSSKRRAGDTQYF. CDR3 nucleotides: TGTGCCAGCAGCTCAAAGCGGAGGGCAGGAGATACGCAGTATTTT.